This TCR beta chain was found in a study of blood T cell repertoires in COVID-19. Study information: Material from acute and convalescent COVID-19 was sourced from the United States, Italy and Spain.

Profiled with immunoSEQ multiplex PCR; TCRdb holds only in-frame clones, not every one. The table has fewer than 80,000 clones, 80% to 95% seen once; the top ten hold about 7%. Trimming cost V 2 bases and J 0 bases; bases outside gene matches: 4. This CDR3 comprises 15 residues. Germline CDR1 is GTSNPN and CDR2 is SVGIG (reference sequence). The sample was peripheral blood. This sequence originates from a human donor in a cohort sampled during active COVID-19. V usage is TRBV30 and J usage is TRBJ1-5; TRBD1 agrees at 7 bases. CDR3 loop: CAWSPTGASNQPQHF. For the CDR3, the DNA is TGTGCCTGGAGTCCTACAGGGGCTAGCAATCAGCCCCAGCATTTT.